Listed here are 13 T cell receptor beta chains from one sample, sequenced in a study of blood T cell repertoires in COVID-19. The data were produced by immunoSEQ multiplex PCR, yet TCRdb's version contains in-frame clones alone and is incomplete. The data show some 160,000 clones, around 83% seen once. The sequenced material came from peripheral blood. Every receptor here comes from a woman in her 70s who had recovered from COVID-19.

The chain uses TRBV5-1 and TRBJ2-3, with TRBD2 as a possible D gene (6 bases). The CDR3 consists of 14 residues. V was cut by 8 bases and J by 2 bases, with 15 bases left in between. Germline CDR1 is SGHRS and CDR2 is YFSETQ. The CDR3 reads CASGIGTFTDTQYF. CDR3 sequence (DNA): TGCGCCAGTGGGATCGGGACTTTCACAGATACGCAGTATTTT.

The chain has TRBV7-3 and TRBJ2-5; D possibly corresponds to TRBD1 (6 bases). Germline loops: CDR1 SGHTA, CDR2 FQGTGA. The CDR3 has 13 residues. V dropped 5 bases and J dropped 5 bases, with 12 bases sitting between them. The CDR3 sequence is CASSPDRGETQYF. CDR3 bases: TGTGCCAGCAGCCCGGATAGGGGGGAGACCCAGTACTTC. Combining the CDR3 with reference TRBV7-3 and TRBJ2-5 gives the whole variable domain GAGVSQTPSNKVTEKGKYVELRCDPISGHTALYWYRQSLGQGPEFLIYFQGTGAADDSGLPNDRFFAVRPEGSVSTLKIQRTERGDSAVYLCASSPDRGETQYFGPGTRLLVL.

J is TRBJ2-7 and V is TRBV29-1; a possible D gene is TRBD2 (6 bases). CDR1 and CDR2 from the germline V gene are SQVTM and ANQGSEA. The CDR3 runs to 11 residues. The V end lost 7 bases, the J end lost 7 bases, and 14 bases lay between the germline ends. For the CDR3, the DNA is TGCAGCGGCGGGGAAAGGACTGAGCAGTACTTC. Amino acid sequence: CSGGERTEQYF.

This chain uses TRBV7-9 with TRBJ1-1, with 8 bases identical to TRBD1. Germline CDR1 reads SEHNR; CDR2 reads FQNEAQ (reference sequence). The CDR3 length is 16 residues. Trimming removed 5 bases from V and 2 bases from J; junction bases left unmatched: 10. CDR3 sequence reads: CASSRRTGQGNTEAFF. DNA of the CDR3: TGTGCCAGCAGCCGACGGACAGGGCAGGGCAACACTGAAGCTTTCTTT.

The chain links TRBV6-6 to TRBJ1-2; TRBD1 matches 8 bases. The V and J ends lost 5 bases and 8 bases, in that order; junction bases with no gene match: 7. This CDR3 is 13 amino acids long. Germline V gene sequence: CDR1 MNHNY, CDR2 SVGAGI (reference sequence). CDR3 DNA: TGTGCCAGCAGTAACAGGGGGTTTGCAGGCTACACCTTC. Translating it yields CASSNRGFAGYTF.

V and J are TRBV30 and TRBJ2-4, with 8 bases lining up with TRBD2. CDR3 length: 15 amino acids. J was trimmed by 2 bases and V by 2 bases; bases with no gene match: 5. Germline V CDR1 and CDR2: GTSNPN, SVGIG (reference sequence). The chain's CDR3 is CAWSLGGAPKNIQYF. CDR3 DNA: TGTGCCTGGAGTCTCGGGGGGGCCCCCAAAAACATTCAGTACTTC.

The genes are TRBV7-2 and TRBJ1-5, with TRBD1 matching over 7 bases. Per germline, CDR1 SGHTA and CDR2 FQGNSA. J gave up 4 bases and V 3 bases, and 6 bases lay outside the gene matches. This CDR3 contains 15 residues. The CDR3 sequence is CASSFPGTDNQPQHF. Written as DNA, the CDR3 is TGTGCCAGCAGCTTCCCCGGGACAGATAATCAGCCCCAGCATTTT.

This chain connects TRBV18 to TRBJ2-5, with D possibly matching TRBD1 (5 bases). CDR3 length: 14 residues. The V end lost 2 bases, the J end lost 3 bases, and 10 bases lay between the germline ends. CDR1 and CDR2 from the germline V gene are KGHSH and LQKENI. CDR3 region: CASSPGAAEETQYF. Here the CDR3 DNA reads TGTGCCAGCTCACCAGGGGCAGCCGAAGAGACCCAGTACTTC.

V is TRBV28 and J is TRBJ2-5, with D possibly being TRBD2 (6 bases). Germline V gives CDR1 MDHEN, CDR2 SYDVKM. The CDR3 is 13 amino acids. Trimming took 8 bases from V and 5 from J, leaving 15 bases between them. CDR3 sequence: CASLGGWEETQYF. CDR3 in DNA: TGTGCCAGCCTGGGGGGATGGGAGGAGACCCAGTACTTC.

CDR3 region: CSVENRTNTIYF. CDR3 sequence (DNA): TGCAGCGTTGAAAACAGGACAAACACCATATATTTT. This sequence joins TRBV29-1 and TRBJ1-3; the D gene is possibly TRBD1 (5 bases). Germline assignment: CDR1 SQVTM and CDR2 ANQGSEA. This CDR3 is built from 12 residues. V lost 2 bases, J lost 6 bases, and 8 bases lay in between.

The V gene is TRBV10-3, the J gene TRBJ2-7; the match to TRBD1 covers 8 bases. Germline loops: CDR1 ENHRY, CDR2 SYGVKD. The length of the CDR3 is 13 residues. The V gene end was trimmed by 4 bases and the J gene end by 2 bases; junction bases not matched to a gene: 1. The CDR3 reads CAISGGQAYEQYF. The CDR3 DNA is TGTGCCATCAGTGGGGGACAGGCCTACGAGCAGTACTTC.

V usage is TRBV7-9 and J usage is TRBJ2-1; 12 bases are shared with TRBD2. V trimming: 3 bases; J trimming: 4 bases; junction bases outside the gene matches: 4. Germline V gene sequence: CDR1 SEHNR, CDR2 FQNEAQ (reference sequence). The CDR3 sequence is 16 residues long. CDR3 residues: CASSFGLAGRYNEQFF. The CDR3 bases are TGTGCCAGCAGCTTCGGACTAGCGGGAAGGTACAATGAGCAGTTCTTC.

This sequence joins TRBV4-1 and TRBJ1-2, with TRBD1 matching 7 bases. The germline V gene has CDR1 MGHRA and CDR2 YSYEKL. V lost 6 bases to trimming and J lost 2 bases; unmatched junction nucleotides: 6. The CDR3 sequence is 14 residues long. The CDR3 DNA reads as TGCGCCAGCAGTACGACAGGGCCCAACTATGGCTACACCTTC. Translating it yields CASSTTGPNYGYTF.